The entry that follows covers one T cell receptor beta chain sequence. The study counted Cohort 3 donors as recovered given two negative PCRs, clearance, or symptom resolution. Some clones are missing from TCRdb's copy, which holds only in-frame ones; the method was immunoSEQ multiplex PCR. The repertoire consists of some 210,000 clones, with 75% to 85% occurring once and the leading ten covering roughly 8.7%. Germline trimming cut 7 bases from V and 7 bases from J; bases unmatched to any gene: 9. The CDR3 is 14 residues long. CDR1 is LNHDA, CDR2 SQIVND, per germline (reference sequence). The data stem from a study of blood T cell repertoires in COVID-19.

The receptor's source is a man aged 35 to 55 who had recovered from COVID-19. Sequences were obtained from PBMCs or T cells enriched from blood (not recorded which). The chain is built from TRBV19 and TRBJ1-1, with 10 bases fitting TRBD1. The CDR3 region is CASNAGQGFDEAFF. The CDR3 DNA follows: TGTGCCAGTAACGCGGGACAGGGGTTTGATGAAGCTTTCTTT.